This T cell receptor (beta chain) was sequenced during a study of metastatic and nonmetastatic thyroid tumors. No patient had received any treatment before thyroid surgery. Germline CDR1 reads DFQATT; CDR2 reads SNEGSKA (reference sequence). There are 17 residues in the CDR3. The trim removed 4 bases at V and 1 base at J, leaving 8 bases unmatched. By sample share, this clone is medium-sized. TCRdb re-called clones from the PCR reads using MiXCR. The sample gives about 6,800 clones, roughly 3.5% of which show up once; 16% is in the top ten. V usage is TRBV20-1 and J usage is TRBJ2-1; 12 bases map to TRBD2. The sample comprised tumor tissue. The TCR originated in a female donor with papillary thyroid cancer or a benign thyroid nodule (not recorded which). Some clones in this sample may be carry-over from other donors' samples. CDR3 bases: TGCAGTGCTATTCGACTAGCGGGAGTGAAATCCTACAATGAGCAGTTCTTC. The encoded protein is CSAIRLAGVKSYNEQFF.